Shown below are 27 T cell receptor beta chains from a single sample sequenced in a study of metastatic and nonmetastatic thyroid tumors (dated by TCRdb to the early 2020s). No patient had received any treatment before thyroid surgery. To prepare the library, PCR was applied. The reads were generated on an Illumina HiSeq 4000. TCRdb passed the public sequencing reads through fastp at Q25 and MiXCR, retaining productive beta sequences. The sample table holds about 32,000 clones, of which approximately 31% were seen once. Of the sample, more than 15% is held by the ten largest clones. The material sequenced was tumor tissue. These receptor sequences come from a female donor with papillary thyroid cancer or a benign thyroid nodule (not recorded which). Some clones in this sample may be carry-over from other donors' samples.

In its sample, this clone was seen a few times. The chain joins TRBV6-4 to TRBJ1-6; D is uncertain. The germline CDR1 and CDR2 sequences are MRHNA and SNTAGT. V was trimmed by 2 bases and J by 10 bases, leaving 9 bases between them. The length of the CDR3 is 13 residues. Here the CDR3 DNA reads TGTGCCAGCAGTGACGGGGTCCAGTCACCCCTCCACTTT. Translation: CASSDGVQSPLHF.

In its sample, this clone was seen once. This rearrangement joins TRBV7-9 to TRBJ2-5; possibly TRBD2 for D (6 bases). CDR1 and CDR2 from the germline V gene are SEHNR and FQNEAQ (reference sequence). V gave up 5 bases and J gave up 4 bases, with 20 bases separating them. The CDR3 sequence is 16 residues long. This chain's CDR3 is CASSLTFVGGIETQYF. DNA for the CDR3: TGTGCCAGCAGCCTTACCTTTGTCGGAGGGATAGAGACCCAGTACTTC. Using reference TRBV7-9 and TRBJ2-5 for the parts outside the CDR3, the full variable domain is DTGVSQNPRHKITKRGQNVTFRCDPISEHNRLYWYRQTLGQGPEFLTYFQNEAQLEKSRLLSDRFSAERPKGSFSTLEIQRTEQGDSAMYLCASSLTFVGGIETQYFGPGTRLLVL.

In DNA, the CDR3 is TGTGCCAGCTGCCCCGGGACAGGGGGTTACAATGAGCAGTTCTTC. It encodes CASCPGTGGYNEQFF. The rearrangement uses TRBV7-3 and TRBJ2-1; 11 bases align to TRBD1. Germline V gene sequence: CDR1 SGHTA, CDR2 FQGTGA. V lost 8 bases and J lost 4; bases outside the gene matches: 7. The CDR3 spans 15 residues.

J is TRBJ2-3 and V is TRBV12-3 or TRBV12-4; 7 positions agree with TRBD1. J gave up 6 bases and V 6 bases, and 6 bases lay outside the gene matches. The CDR3 length is 13 residues. This CDR3 is CASRLQGSDTQYF. CDR3 sequence (DNA): TGTGCCAGCAGGCTACAGGGGAGCGATACGCAGTATTTT.

The chain is built from TRBV2 and TRBJ2-7; the D is unclear. CDR1 and CDR2 (germline): SNHLY, FYNNEI. Deletions cut 5 bases from V and 0 bases from J, with 2 bases between. The CDR3 runs 11 residues. The CDR3 loop reads CASSFSYEQYF. The CDR3 DNA reads TGTGCCAGCAGTTTCTCCTACGAGCAGTACTTC.

V is TRBV20-1 and J is TRBJ2-3, with 7 positions matching TRBD2. With 3 bases clipped from V and 5 bases from J, the junction kept 11 bases outside the gene matches. The length of the CDR3 is 15 residues. The germline CDR1 and CDR2 sequences are DFQATT and SNEGSKA (reference sequence). The CDR3: CSARTVAGVVDTQYF. The CDR3 DNA reads as TGCAGTGCTAGGACGGTAGCGGGTGTTGTAGATACGCAGTATTTT.

The rearrangement uses TRBV5-4 and TRBJ1-2; 8 nucleotides line up with TRBD1. Germline CDR1 is SGHNT and CDR2 is YYREEE (reference sequence). V lost 2 bases, J lost 7 bases, and 7 bases stayed unmatched. The CDR3 length is 14 residues. The CDR3 here is CASSFGQGMAGYTF. CDR3 bases: TGTGCCAGCAGCTTTGGACAGGGCATGGCTGGCTACACCTTC.

The rearrangement joins TRBV6-2 or TRBV6-3 to TRBJ2-2; tentative D call: TRBD2 (5 bases). Germline loops: CDR1 MNHEY, CDR2 SVGEGT. The CDR3 consists of 15 residues. Trimming took 2 bases from V and 5 from J, leaving 12 bases between them. The CDR3 region is CASSYLGGLTGELFF. The DNA for the CDR3 is TGTGCCAGCAGTTACCTCGGCGGACTGACCGGGGAGCTGTTTTTT.

This clone was seen more than once but under ten times. The chain couples TRBV6-2 or TRBV6-3 to TRBJ1-4; maybe TRBD1 (5 bases). Germline loops: CDR1 MNHEY, CDR2 SVGEGT. V was pared by 4 bases and J by 10 bases, with 13 bases between. This CDR3 contains 13 residues. This chain's CDR3 is CASSLVGGGKLFF. For the CDR3, the DNA is TGTGCCAGCAGTTTGGTTGGGGGAGGAAAACTGTTTTTT.

This clone has just a few counts. The chain recombines TRBV6-1 with TRBJ2-1; 10 nucleotides line up with TRBD2. Germline lookup yields CDR1 MNHNS and CDR2 SASEGT. The CDR3 totals 15 residues. The trim removed 5 bases at V and 10 bases at J, leaving 11 bases unmatched. CDR3 DNA sequence: TGTGCCAGCAGTCCAGAAGCGGGAGGGCCTCTCGAGCAGTTCTTC. It codes for CASSPEAGGPLEQFF.

This clone was observed a handful of times. The DNA for the CDR3 is TGTGCCAGCAGTTTGTCATCCAGGGCACACGAGCAGTACTTC. This encodes CASSLSSRAHEQYF. The V gene is TRBV28, the J gene TRBJ2-7; possible D gene TRBD1, 5 bases. The CDR3 is 14 residues long. Trimming took off 3 bases at V and 5 bases at J, with 14 bases between the two ends. CDR1 MDHEN and CDR2 SYDVKM come from the germline V gene.

V and J are TRBV27 and TRBJ2-7; D gene unclear. The germline V gene has CDR1 MNHEY and CDR2 SMNVEV (reference sequence). Trimming removed 2 bases from V and 1 base from J, with 6 bases in between. This CDR3 is 13 amino acids long. The CDR3: CASSLGLSYEQYF. The DNA of the CDR3 is TGTGCCAGCAGTTTAGGGCTATCCTACGAGCAGTACTTC.

The genes are TRBV4-1 and TRBJ2-5, with 7 bases aligning to TRBD1. There are 13 residues in the CDR3. The germline V gene encodes CDR1 MGHRA and CDR2 YSYEKL. Trimming cost V 5 bases and J 3 bases; bases outside gene matches: 3. CDR3: CASSTGTEETQYF. DNA for the CDR3: TGCGCCAGCAGCACCGGGACAGAAGAGACCCAGTACTTC.

The chain links TRBV12-3 or TRBV12-4 to TRBJ2-1; TRBD1 matches at 7 bases. V dropped 5 bases and J dropped 4; count of bases not matched to a gene: 5. The CDR3 totals 14 residues. CDR3 nucleotides: TGTGCCAGCAGTCCAATGGACAGGTACAATGAGCAGTTCTTC. This codes for CASSPMDRYNEQFF.

This chain links TRBV6-5 with TRBJ1-2; D ambiguous. Trimming removed 0 bases at V and 4 bases at J, with 6 bases between. The CDR3 is 13 residues long. Germline V gene sequence: CDR1 MNHEY, CDR2 SVGAGI. CDR3 amino acids: CASSYSRVYGYTF. CDR3 bases: TGTGCCAGCAGTTACTCACGTGTCTATGGCTACACCTTC.

This clone was observed many times. This chain connects TRBV6-6 to TRBJ1-3, with no clear D. The CDR3 has 14 amino acids. The V and J ends lost 2 bases and 0 bases respectively, with 5 bases between them. Per the germline V gene, CDR1 is MNHNY and CDR2 is SVGAGI (reference sequence). The CDR3 sequence: CASSYRSSGNTIYF. CDR3 coding DNA: TGTGCCAGCAGTTACCGGAGCTCTGGAAACACCATATATTTT.

The chain employs TRBV6-1 and TRBJ2-7; D uncertain. The CDR3 loop spans 10 amino acids. V lost 4 bases, J lost 4 bases, and 2 bases lay in between. In germline, CDR1 is MNHNS, CDR2 SASEGT. This chain's CDR3 is CASSGYEQYF. CDR3 sequence (DNA): TGTGCCAGCAGTGGGTACGAGCAGTACTTC.

As for this clone: One base away lies a much larger clone, so this may be a sequencing read error. Other DNA sequences in this specimen translate into the identical CDR3. This sequence joins TRBV10-1 and TRBJ2-3; 7 bases are shared with TRBD2. CDR3 length: 15 residues. Germline values: CDR1 WNHNN, CDR2 SYGVQD (reference sequence). The CDR3 loop reads CASSQSGIGTDTQYF. For the CDR3, the DNA is TGCGCCAGCAGTCAGAGCGGGATCGGAACAGATACACAGTATTTT.

This clone was detected a few times. This rearrangement joins TRBV6-2 or TRBV6-3 to TRBJ2-2; no clear D. Trimming removed 8 bases from V and 1 base from J, with 11 bases in between. In germline, CDR1 is MNHEY, CDR2 SVGEGT. CDR3 length equals 14 residues. CDR3 amino acids: CASLGHRNTGELFF. For the CDR3, the DNA is TGTGCCAGCCTGGGTCACCGGAACACCGGGGAGCTGTTTTTT.

The chain employs TRBV6-1 and TRBJ1-4, with 7 positions matching TRBD1. The V gene end was trimmed by 0 bases and the J gene end by 8 bases; junction bases not matched to a gene: 9. The CDR3 totals 16 residues. Per germline, CDR1 MNHNS and CDR2 SASEGT. The CDR3 DNA follows: TGTGCCAGCAGTGAAGCGTTGGGAACAGGGGAGGAAAAACTGTTTTTT. This translates into CASSEALGTGEEKLFF.

The chain carries TRBV5-1 and TRBJ2-1; the match to TRBD2 covers 13 bases. This CDR3 contains 16 residues. Germline lookup yields CDR1 SGHRS and CDR2 YFSETQ. Trimming at V came to 4 bases and at J to 7 bases, leaving 8 bases not matched to a gene. The CDR3, as DNA: TGCGCCAGCAGCCCCGGACTAGCGGGAGTAGGTAATGAGCAGTTCTTC. Its protein is CASSPGLAGVGNEQFF.

This clone was seen repeatedly, ten times or more. The rearrangement uses TRBV7-6 and TRBJ2-5, with TRBD1 identical over 10 bases. V was pared by 3 bases and J by 1 base, with 11 bases of the junction left unmatched. Germline values: CDR1 SGHVS, CDR2 FNYEAQ. There are 18 residues in the CDR3. The CDR3 loop is CASSFGSGQGPSQETQYF. CDR3 bases: TGTGCCAGCAGCTTTGGCTCGGGACAGGGGCCGAGCCAAGAGACCCAGTACTTC.

The chain uses TRBV5-1 and TRBJ1-1; a weak D match, TRBD1 (6 bases). The CDR3 runs to 14 residues. The germline gives CDR1 SGHRS, CDR2 YFSETQ. V gave up 1 base and J gave up 1 base, with 8 bases separating them. DNA for the CDR3: TGCGCCAGCAGCTTGCGGGACAAGAACACTGAAGCTTTCTTT. Translation gives CASSLRDKNTEAFF.

The chain joins TRBV11-2 to TRBJ2-1; 8 bases align to TRBD2. V shed 0 bases and J 8 bases; nucleotides not matched to a gene: 9. The length of the CDR3 is 16 residues. Germline V gene data show CDR1 as SGHAT and CDR2 as FQNNGV. The CDR3 bases are TGTGCCAGCAGCTTAGAAAAGACGGGGGGGCGTTATGAGCAGTTCTTC. Its translation is CASSLEKTGGRYEQFF. Together with reference TRBV11-2 and TRBJ2-1, the CDR3 gives the full variable domain: EAGVAQSPRYKIIEKRQSVAFWCNPISGHATLYWYQQILGQGPKLLIQFQNNGVVDDSQLPKDRFSAERLKGVDSTLKIQPAKLEDSAVYLCASSLEKTGGRYEQFFGPGTRLTVL.

This clone has just a few counts. The chain combines TRBV6-1 with TRBJ1-3; maybe TRBD1 (5 bases). Germline V CDR1 and CDR2: MNHNS, SASEGT. This CDR3 spans 13 amino acids. Trimming took 5 bases from V and 4 from J, leaving 9 bases between them. This CDR3 reads CASSNYRGNTIYF. In DNA, the CDR3 is TGTGCCAGCAGTAATTACAGGGGAAACACCATATATTTT.

Turning to this clone: One end of the junction does not line up with germline, which may come from a read error. The rearrangement links TRBV20-1 to TRBJ2-3; D not resolved. The CDR3 sequence is 14 residues long. The germline CDR1 and CDR2 sequences are DFQATT and SNEGSKA (reference sequence). CDR3 loop: CSARGWVSTDTQYF. DNA of the CDR3: TGCAGTGCTAGGGGGTGGGTGAGCACAGATACGCAGTACTTT.

The CDR3 region has the DNA TGTGCCAGCATTAGTTTAACCGGGGAGCTGTTTTTT. It is translated as CASISLTGELFF. The chain links TRBV6-2 or TRBV6-3 to TRBJ2-2, with D uncertain. CDR1 is MNHEY and CDR2 is SVGEGT in the germline V gene. Deletions cut 7 bases from V and 5 bases from J, with 8 bases between. The CDR3 runs 12 residues.